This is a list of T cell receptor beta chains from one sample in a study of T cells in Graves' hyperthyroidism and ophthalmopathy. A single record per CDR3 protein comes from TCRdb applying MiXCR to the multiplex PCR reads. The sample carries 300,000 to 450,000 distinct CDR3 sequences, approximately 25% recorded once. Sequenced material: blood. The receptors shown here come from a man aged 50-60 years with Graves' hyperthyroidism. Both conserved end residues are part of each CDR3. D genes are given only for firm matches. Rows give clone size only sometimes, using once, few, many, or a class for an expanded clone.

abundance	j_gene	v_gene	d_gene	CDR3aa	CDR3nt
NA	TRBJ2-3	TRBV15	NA	CATSRDADPPDTQYF	TGTGCCACCAGCAGAGATGCGGATCCCCCAGATACGCAGTATTTT
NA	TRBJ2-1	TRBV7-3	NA	CASSGLMGSGNNEQFF	TGTGCCAGTAGTGGTCTCATGGGTAGCGGAAACAATGAGCAGTTCTTC
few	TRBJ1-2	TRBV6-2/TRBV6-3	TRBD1	CASSKQGADGYTF	TGTGCCAGCAGCAAACAGGGGGCAGATGGCTACACCTTC
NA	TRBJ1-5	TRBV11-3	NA	CASSLDGRNQPQHF	TGTGCCAGCAGCTTAGATGGACGGAATCAGCCCCAGCATTTT
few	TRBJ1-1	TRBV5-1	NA	CASSLASGLRAFF	TGCGCCAGCAGCTTGGCCTCGGGACTGAGGGCTTTCTTT
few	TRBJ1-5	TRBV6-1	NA	CASSELAGRGQPQHF	TGTGCCAGCAGTGAATTGGCGGGGAGAGGTCAGCCCCAGCATTTT
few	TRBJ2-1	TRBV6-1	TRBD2	CASSKGLAGGEQFF	TGTGCCAGCAGTAAGGGACTAGCGGGGGGTGAGCAGTTCTTC
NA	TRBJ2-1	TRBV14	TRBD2	CASSHLTPGGPYNEQSF	TGTGCCAGCAGCCATTTGACACCGGGGGGACCCTACAATGAGCAGTCCTTC
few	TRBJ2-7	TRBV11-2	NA	CASSFGDSKHEQYF	TGTGCCAGCAGCTTCGGGGACTCCAAACACGAGCAGTACTTC
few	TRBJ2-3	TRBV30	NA	CAWSVQDTQYF	TGTGCCTGGAGTGTACAAGATACGCAGTATTTT
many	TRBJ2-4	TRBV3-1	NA	CASSPSVGNIQYF	TGTGCCAGCAGCCCGTCGGTAGGAAACATTCAGTACTTC
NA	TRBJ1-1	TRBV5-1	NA	CASSSGAGFEAFF	TGCGCCAGCAGCTCGGGGGCTGGGTTTGAAGCTTTCTTT
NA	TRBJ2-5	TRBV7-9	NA	CASSLGNSKEETQYF	TGTGCCAGCAGCTTGGGCAACAGCAAAGAAGAGACCCAGTACTTC
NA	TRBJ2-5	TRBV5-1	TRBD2	CASSLDSGNVETQYF	TGCGCCAGCAGCTTGGATAGCGGGAACGTGGAGACCCAGTACTTC
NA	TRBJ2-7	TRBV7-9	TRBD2	CASSTGLAGGFSYEQYF	TGTGCCAGCAGTACGGGACTAGCGGGAGGATTCTCCTACGAGCAGTACTTC
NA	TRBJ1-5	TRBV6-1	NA	CASRTGHRHQPQHF	TGTGCCAGCAGGACCGGACACCGGCATCAGCCCCAGCATTTT
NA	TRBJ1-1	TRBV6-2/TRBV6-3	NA	CASSYTRGPSTKAFF	TGTGCCAGCAGTTACACCCGGGGCCCTTCCACTAAAGCTTTCTTT
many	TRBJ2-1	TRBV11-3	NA	CASSFDYEQFF	TGTGCCAGCAGCTTCGACTATGAGCAGTTCTTC
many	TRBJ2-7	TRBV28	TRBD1	CASSPGTGFYEQYF	TGTGCCAGCAGTCCCGGGACAGGGTTTTACGAGCAGTACTTC
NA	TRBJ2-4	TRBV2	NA	CASARGAAKNIQYF	TGTGCCAGCGCCCGGGGGGCCGCCAAAAACATTCAGTACTTC
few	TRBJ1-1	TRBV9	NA	CASSVDQGITEAFF	TGTGCCAGCAGCGTCGATCAGGGAATCACTGAAGCTTTCTTT
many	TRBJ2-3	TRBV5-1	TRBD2	CASSWTSAEDTQYF	TGCGCCAGCAGCTGGACTAGCGCTGAAGATACGCAGTATTTT
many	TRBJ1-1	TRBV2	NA	CASSDRNEAFF	TGTGCCAGCAGTGACAGAAATGAAGCTTTCTTT
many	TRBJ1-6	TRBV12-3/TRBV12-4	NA	CASNAGESYNSPLHF	TGTGCCAGCAACGCAGGGGAATCCTATAATTCACCCCTCCACTTT
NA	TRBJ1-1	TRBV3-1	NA	CASSHSREAFF	TGTGCCAGCAGCCATTCTCGGGAAGCTTTCTTT
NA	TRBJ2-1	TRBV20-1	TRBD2	CSAKRVRGTSGSNEQFF	TGCAGTGCTAAGCGTGTTCGAGGGACTAGTGGTAGTAATGAGCAGTTCTTC
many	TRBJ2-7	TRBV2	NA	CASRAGTRKTPEQYF	TGTGCCAGCAGAGCCGGGACTCGCAAGACCCCCGAGCAGTACTTC
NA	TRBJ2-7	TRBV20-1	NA	CSARRGGNYEQYF	TGCAGTGCTAGACGGGGCGGAAACTACGAGCAGTACTTC
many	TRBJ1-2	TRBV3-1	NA	CASSLRTGYGYTF	TGTGCCAGCAGCCTTCGGACGGGCTATGGCTACACCTTC
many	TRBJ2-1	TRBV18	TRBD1	CASTAAGGDTEQFF	TGTGCCAGCACCGCGGCAGGGGGAGATACTGAGCAGTTCTTC
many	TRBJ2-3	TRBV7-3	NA	CASSPGVTSTDTQYF	TGTGCCAGCAGTCCCGGGGTAACTAGCACAGATACGCAGTATTTT
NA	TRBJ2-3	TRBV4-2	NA	CASRQGWRAGDTQYF	TGTGCCAGCAGACAAGGCTGGCGGGCTGGAGATACGCAGTATTTT
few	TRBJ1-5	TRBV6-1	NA	CASSPTVTPYSNQPQHF	TGTGCCAGCAGTCCGACAGTAACTCCCTATAGCAATCAGCCCCAGCATTTT
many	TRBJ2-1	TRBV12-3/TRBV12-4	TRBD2	CASSWGLAGYNEQFF	TGTGCCAGCAGTTGGGGACTAGCGGGGTACAATGAGCAGTTCTTC
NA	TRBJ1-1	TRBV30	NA	CAWKLMGVKNTEAFF	TGTGCCTGGAAGCTGATGGGGGTTAAGAACACTGAAGCTTTCTTT
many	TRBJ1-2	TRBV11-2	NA	CASSLERVVYGYTF	TGTGCCAGCAGCTTAGAAAGGGTGGTCTATGGCTACACCTTC
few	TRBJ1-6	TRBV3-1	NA	CASHDSYNSPLHF	TGTGCCAGCCATGACTCCTATAATTCACCCCTCCACTTT
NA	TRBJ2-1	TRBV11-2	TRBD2	CASSSTSGSSYNEQFF	TGTGCCAGCAGTTCCACTAGCGGAAGCTCCTACAATGAGCAGTTCTTC
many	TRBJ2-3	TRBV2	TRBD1	CASKRQGSTDTQYF	TGTGCCAGCAAAAGACAGGGGTCCACAGATACGCAGTATTTT
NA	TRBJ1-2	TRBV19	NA	CASSMRDLDYGYTF	TGTGCCAGTAGTATGAGAGATCTTGACTATGGCTACACCTTC
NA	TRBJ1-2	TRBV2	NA	CASSVETEFGYTF	TGTGCCAGCAGTGTGGAGACTGAATTTGGCTACACCTTC
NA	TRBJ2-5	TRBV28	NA	CASSLWGRGVLKTQETQYF	TGTGCCAGCAGTTTATGGGGACGGGGTGTGCTTAAAACCCAAGAGACCCAGTACTTC
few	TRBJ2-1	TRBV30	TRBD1	CAWRPGTGSSSYNEQFF	TGTGCCTGGAGACCTGGGACAGGTTCGAGCTCCTACAATGAGCAGTTCTTC
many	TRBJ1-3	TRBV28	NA	CATTGTGTGNTIYF	TGTGCCACCACCGGCACGGGAACGGGAAACACCATATATTTT
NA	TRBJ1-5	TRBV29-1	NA	CSVGVHNQPQHF	TGCAGCGTGGGTGTACACAATCAGCCCCAGCATTTT
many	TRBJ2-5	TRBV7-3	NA	CASSPRDSPETQYF	TGTGCCAGCAGCCCACGGGACTCCCCGGAGACCCAGTACTTC
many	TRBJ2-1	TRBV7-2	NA	CASSSSYRGEQFF	TGTGCCAGCAGCTCAAGCTATCGAGGTGAGCAGTTCTTC
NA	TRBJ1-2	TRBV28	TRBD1	CASSYSDRGKNYGYTF	TGTGCCAGCAGTTACTCGGACAGGGGAAAGAACTATGGCTACACCTTC
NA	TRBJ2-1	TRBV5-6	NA	CASSLGSALTLEQFF	TGTGCCAGCAGCTTGGGGAGCGCCCTGACCCTTGAGCAGTTCTTC
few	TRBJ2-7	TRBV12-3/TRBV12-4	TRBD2	CASSPGPSGRAGSYEQYF	TGTGCCAGCTCACCGGGACCGAGCGGGAGGGCTGGCTCCTACGAGCAGTACTTC
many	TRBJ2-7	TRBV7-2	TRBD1	CASSQRTGNEQYF	TGTGCCAGCAGCCAAAGGACAGGGAACGAGCAGTACTTC
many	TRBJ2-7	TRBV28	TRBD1	CASRPGQGGYEQYF	TGTGCCAGCAGACCGGGACAGGGTGGGTACGAGCAGTACTTC
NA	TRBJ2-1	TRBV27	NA	CASSLWGDSRNNEQFF	TGTGCCAGCAGTTTATGGGGGGACAGCAGAAACAATGAGCAGTTCTTC
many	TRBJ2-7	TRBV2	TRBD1	CASSVDRGWYEQYF	TGTGCCAGCAGTGTGGACAGGGGTTGGTACGAGCAGTACTTC
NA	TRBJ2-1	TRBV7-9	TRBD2	CASMVAGDNEQFF	TGTGCCAGCATGGTAGCGGGAGATAATGAGCAGTTCTTC
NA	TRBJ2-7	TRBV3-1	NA	CASSQASRPYEQYF	TGTGCCAGCAGCCAAGCTAGCCGCCCCTACGAGCAGTACTTC